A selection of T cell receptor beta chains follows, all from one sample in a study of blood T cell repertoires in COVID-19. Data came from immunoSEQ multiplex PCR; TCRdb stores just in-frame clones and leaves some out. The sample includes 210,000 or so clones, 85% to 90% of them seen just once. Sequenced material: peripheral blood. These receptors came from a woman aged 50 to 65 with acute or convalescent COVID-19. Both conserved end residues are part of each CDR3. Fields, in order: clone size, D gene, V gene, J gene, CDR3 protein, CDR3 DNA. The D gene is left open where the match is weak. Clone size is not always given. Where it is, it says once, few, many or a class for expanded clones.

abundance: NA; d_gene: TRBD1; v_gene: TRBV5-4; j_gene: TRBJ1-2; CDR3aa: CASRGQGYGYTF; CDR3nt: TGTGCCAGCCGAGGACAGGGATATGGCTACACCTTC
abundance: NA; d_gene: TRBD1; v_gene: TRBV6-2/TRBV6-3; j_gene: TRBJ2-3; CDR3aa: CASSWARGHEDTQYF; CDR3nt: TGTGCCAGCAGTTGGGCCAGGGGGCATGAAGATACGCAGTATTTT
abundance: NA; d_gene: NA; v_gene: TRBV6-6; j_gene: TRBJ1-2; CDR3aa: CASTSGAYGYTF; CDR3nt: TGTGCTAGCACCTCAGGGGCCTATGGCTACACCTTC
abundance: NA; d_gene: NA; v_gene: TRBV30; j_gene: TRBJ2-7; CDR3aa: CAWSVEYEQYF; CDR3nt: TGTGCCTGGAGTGTAGAGTACGAGCAGTACTTC
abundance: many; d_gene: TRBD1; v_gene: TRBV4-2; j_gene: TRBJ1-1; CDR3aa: CASSQDHQGAGTEAFF; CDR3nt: TGTGCCAGCAGCCAAGATCATCAGGGGGCTGGCACTGAAGCTTTCTTT
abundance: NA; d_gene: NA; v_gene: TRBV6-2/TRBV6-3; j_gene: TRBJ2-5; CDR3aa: CASSLEGKETQYF; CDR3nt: TGTGCCAGCAGTTTGGAGGGGAAAGAGACCCAGTACTTC
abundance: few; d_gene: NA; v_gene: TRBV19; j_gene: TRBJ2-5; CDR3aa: CASRETAPSQETQYF; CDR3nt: TGTGCCAGTCGGGAGACAGCTCCATCGCAAGAGACCCAGTACTTC
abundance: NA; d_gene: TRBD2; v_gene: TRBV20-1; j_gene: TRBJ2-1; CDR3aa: CSASVSGRLYNEQFF; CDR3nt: TGCAGTGCTAGTGTTAGCGGGAGGCTCTACAATGAGCAGTTCTTC
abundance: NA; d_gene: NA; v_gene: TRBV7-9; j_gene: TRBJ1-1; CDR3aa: CASSFLGGDTEAFF; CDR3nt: TGTGCCAGCAGCTTCCTCGGGGGGGACACTGAAGCTTTCTTT
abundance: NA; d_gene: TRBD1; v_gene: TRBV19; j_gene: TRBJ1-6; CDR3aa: CATGQGAEAYNSPLHF; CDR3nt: TGTGCCACCGGACAGGGGGCCGAAGCCTATAATTCACCCCTCCACTTT
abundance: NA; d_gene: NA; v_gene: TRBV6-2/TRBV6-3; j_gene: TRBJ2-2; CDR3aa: CASSYQGGDTGELFF; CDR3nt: TGTGCCAGCAGTTATCAGGGGGGAGACACCGGGGAGCTGTTTTTT
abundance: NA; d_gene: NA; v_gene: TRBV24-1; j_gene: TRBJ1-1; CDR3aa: CATSDFGGRSFF; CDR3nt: TGTGCCACCAGTGATTTCGGGGGAAGATCTTTCTTT
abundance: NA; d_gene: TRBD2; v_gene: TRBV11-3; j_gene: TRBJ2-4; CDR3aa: CASSSPRLAGGTAKNIQYF; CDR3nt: TGTGCCAGCAGCTCACCCAGACTAGCGGGGGGGACAGCCAAAAACATTCAGTACTTC
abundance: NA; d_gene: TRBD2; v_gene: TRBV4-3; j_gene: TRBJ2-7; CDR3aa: CASSQRLAGGPYEQYF; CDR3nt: TGCGCCAGCAGCCAGCGACTAGCGGGAGGACCCTACGAGCAGTACTTC
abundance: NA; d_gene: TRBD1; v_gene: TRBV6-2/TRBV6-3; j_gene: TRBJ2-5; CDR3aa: CASSYSNWTGDQETQYF; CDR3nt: TGTGCCAGCAGTTACTCGAATTGGACAGGGGACCAAGAGACCCAGTACTTC
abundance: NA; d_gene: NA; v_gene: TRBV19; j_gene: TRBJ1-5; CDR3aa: CASSIRRYASNQPQHF; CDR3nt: TGTGCCAGTAGTATCCGGCGGTACGCAAGCAATCAGCCCCAGCATTTT
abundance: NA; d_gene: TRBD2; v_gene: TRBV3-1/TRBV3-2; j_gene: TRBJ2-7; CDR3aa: CASSTRTRGGDEQYF; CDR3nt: TGTGCCAGCAGCACCCGGACTAGGGGTGGGGACGAGCAGTACTTC
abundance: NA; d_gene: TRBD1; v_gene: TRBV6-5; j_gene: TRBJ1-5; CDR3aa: CASITGGTGGVHF; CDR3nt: TGTGCCAGCATCACCGGAGGGACAGGGGGCGTCCATTTT
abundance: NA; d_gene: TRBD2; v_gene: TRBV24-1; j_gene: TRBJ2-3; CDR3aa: CATSDSGTSGNFPPQYF; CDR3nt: TGTGCCACCAGTGACTCCGGGACTAGCGGTAATTTTCCCCCGCAGTATTTT
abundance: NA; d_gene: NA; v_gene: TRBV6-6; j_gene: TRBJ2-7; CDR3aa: CASSYGGIGGEQYF; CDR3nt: TGTGCCAGCAGTTACGGGGGGATTGGGGGCGAGCAGTACTTC
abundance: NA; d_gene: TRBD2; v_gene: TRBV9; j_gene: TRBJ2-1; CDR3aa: CASSVEGGRGLGEQFF; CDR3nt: TGTGCCAGCAGCGTAGAGGGCGGGAGAGGGCTAGGTGAGCAGTTCTTC
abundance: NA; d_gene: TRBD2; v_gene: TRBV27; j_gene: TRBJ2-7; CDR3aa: CASSARGGVTYEQYF; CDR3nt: TGTGCCAGCAGCGCCCGGGGGGGGGTAACCTACGAGCAGTACTTC
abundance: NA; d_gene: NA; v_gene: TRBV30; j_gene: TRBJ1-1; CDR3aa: CAWSDRRAEAFF; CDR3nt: TGTGCCTGGAGCGACCGGAGGGCTGAAGCTTTCTTT
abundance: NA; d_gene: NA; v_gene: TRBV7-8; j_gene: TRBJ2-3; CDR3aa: CASSLKGSPGVATDTQYF; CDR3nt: TGTGCCAGCAGCTTAAAGGGCTCCCCCGGGGTCGCCACAGATACGCAGTATTTT
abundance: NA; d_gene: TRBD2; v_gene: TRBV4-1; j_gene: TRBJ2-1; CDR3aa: CASSQPGTSGSSYNEQFF; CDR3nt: TGCGCCAGCAGCCAACCGGGGACTAGCGGGAGCTCCTACAATGAGCAGTTCTTC
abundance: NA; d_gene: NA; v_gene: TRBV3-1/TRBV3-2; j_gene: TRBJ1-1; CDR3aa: CASSHVGGQKAFF; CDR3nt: TGTGCCAGCAGCCACGTAGGGGGACAAAAAGCTTTCTTT
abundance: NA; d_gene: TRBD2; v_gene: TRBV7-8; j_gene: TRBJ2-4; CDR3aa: CASSQSGSGEKLGKNIQYF; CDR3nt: TGTGCCAGCAGCCAGAGCGGGAGTGGGGAAAAATTAGGCAAAAACATTCAGTACTTC
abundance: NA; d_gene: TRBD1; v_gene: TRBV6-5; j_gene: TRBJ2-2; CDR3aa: CASSSGGTGELFF; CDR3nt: TGTGCCAGCAGTTCAGGGGGAACCGGGGAGCTGTTTTTT
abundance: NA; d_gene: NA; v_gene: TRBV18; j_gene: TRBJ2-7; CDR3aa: CASSPRQPYEQYF; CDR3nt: TGTGCCAGCTCGCCCCGACAGCCCTACGAGCAGTACTTC
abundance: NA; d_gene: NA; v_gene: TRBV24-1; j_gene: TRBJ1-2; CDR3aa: CATSDPAGGYTF; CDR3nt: TGTGCCACCAGTGACCCTGCGGGCGGCTACACCTTC
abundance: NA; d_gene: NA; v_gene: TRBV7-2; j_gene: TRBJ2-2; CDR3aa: CASSLGPFGGPANTGELFF; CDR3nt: TGTGCCAGCAGCTTAGGCCCCTTCGGGGGGCCCGCGAACACCGGGGAGCTGTTTTTT
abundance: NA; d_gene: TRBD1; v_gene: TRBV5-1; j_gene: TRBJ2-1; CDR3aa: CASSLSQGASYNEQFF; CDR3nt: TGCGCCAGCAGCCTCAGCCAGGGGGCCTCCTACAATGAGCAGTTCTTC
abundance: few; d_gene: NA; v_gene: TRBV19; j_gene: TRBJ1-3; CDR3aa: CASGTSIGSGNTIYF; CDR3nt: TGTGCCAGTGGGACATCGATTGGCTCTGGAAACACCATATATTTT
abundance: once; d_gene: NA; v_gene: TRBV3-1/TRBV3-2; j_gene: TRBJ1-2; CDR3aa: CASSRGQTLNYGYTF; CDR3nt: TGTGCCAGCAGCCGAGGACAGACTCTTAACTATGGCTACACCTTC
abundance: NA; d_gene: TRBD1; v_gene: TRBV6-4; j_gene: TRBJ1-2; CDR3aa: CASSQRQGVGYGYTF; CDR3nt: TGTGCCAGCAGTCAAAGACAGGGTGTCGGCTATGGCTACACCTTC
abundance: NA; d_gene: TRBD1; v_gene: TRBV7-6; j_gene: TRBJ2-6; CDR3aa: CASSQQGQGFGANVLTF; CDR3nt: TGTGCCAGCAGCCAACAGGGACAGGGATTTGGGGCCAACGTCCTGACTTTC
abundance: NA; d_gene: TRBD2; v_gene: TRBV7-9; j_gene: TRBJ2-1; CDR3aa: CASSPGTSGRSYNEQFF; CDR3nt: TGTGCCAGCAGCCCCGGGACTAGCGGGAGGAGCTACAATGAGCAGTTCTTC
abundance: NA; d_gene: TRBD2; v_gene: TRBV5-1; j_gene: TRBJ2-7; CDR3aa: CASSLEGLAGGPDEQYF; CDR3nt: TGCGCCAGCAGCTTGGAGGGACTAGCGGGGGGGCCGGACGAGCAGTACTTC
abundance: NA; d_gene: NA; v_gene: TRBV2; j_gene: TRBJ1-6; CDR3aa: CASRSPGALSPLHF; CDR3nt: TGTGCCAGCAGATCCCCAGGGGCGTTATCACCCCTCCACTTT
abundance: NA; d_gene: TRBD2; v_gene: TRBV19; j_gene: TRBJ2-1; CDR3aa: CASSIALAGGQDEQFF; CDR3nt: TGTGCCAGTAGTATAGCGCTAGCGGGAGGACAAGATGAGCAGTTCTTC
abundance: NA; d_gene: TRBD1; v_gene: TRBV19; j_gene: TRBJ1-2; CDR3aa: CASSLGQGNYGYTF; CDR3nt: TGTGCCAGTAGTCTGGGACAGGGTAACTATGGCTACACCTTC
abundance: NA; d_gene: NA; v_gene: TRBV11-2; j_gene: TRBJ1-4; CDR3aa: CASSPPEGTNEKLFF; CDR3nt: TGTGCCAGCAGCCCTCCCGAGGGTACGAATGAAAAACTGTTTTTT
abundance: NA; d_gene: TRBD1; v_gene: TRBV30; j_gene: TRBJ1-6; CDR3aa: CACKDRAAPPLHF; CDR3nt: TGTGCCTGTAAGGACAGGGCGGCCCCACCCCTCCACTTT
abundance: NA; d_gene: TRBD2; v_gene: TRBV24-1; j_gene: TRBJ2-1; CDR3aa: CATSDPGLAGEDEQFF; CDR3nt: TGTGCCACCAGTGACCCGGGACTAGCGGGAGAAGATGAGCAGTTCTTC
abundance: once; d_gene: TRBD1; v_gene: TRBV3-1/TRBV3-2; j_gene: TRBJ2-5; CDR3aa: CASSQGLGGGQGEETQYF; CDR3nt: TGTGCCAGCAGCCAAGGTCTCGGGGGTGGACAGGGAGAGGAGACCCAGTACTTC
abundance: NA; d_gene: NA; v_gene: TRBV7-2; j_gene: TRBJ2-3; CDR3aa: CASSLSSSAGSTDTQYF; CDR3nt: TGTGCCAGCAGCTTATCCTCGTCGGCGGGGAGCACAGATACGCAGTATTTT
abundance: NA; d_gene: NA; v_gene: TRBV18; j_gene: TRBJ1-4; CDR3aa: CASSPAATTNEKLFF; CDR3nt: TGTGCCAGCTCCCCCGCGGCCACAACTAATGAAAAACTGTTTTTT
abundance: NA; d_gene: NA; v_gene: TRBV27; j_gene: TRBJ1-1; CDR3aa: CASSLQRQAPPLNTEAFF; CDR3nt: TGTGCCAGCAGTTTACAGCGACAGGCCCCGCCGCTGAACACTGAAGCTTTCTTT
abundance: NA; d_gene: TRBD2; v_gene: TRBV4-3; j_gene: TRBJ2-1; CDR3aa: CASSQVRQRGGRTNEQFF; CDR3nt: TGCGCCAGCAGCCAAGTTAGACAGCGGGGGGGCCGAACGAATGAGCAGTTCTTC
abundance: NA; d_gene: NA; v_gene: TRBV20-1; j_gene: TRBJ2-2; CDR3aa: CSASSLNTGELFF; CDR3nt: TGCAGTGCTAGTAGCTTGAACACCGGGGAGCTGTTTTTT
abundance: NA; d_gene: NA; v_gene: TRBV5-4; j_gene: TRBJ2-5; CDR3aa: CASSLVPLETQYF; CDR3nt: TGTGCCAGCAGCCTCGTCCCTTTGGAGACCCAGTACTTC
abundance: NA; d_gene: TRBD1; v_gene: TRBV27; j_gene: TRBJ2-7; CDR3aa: CASRRQGAIFSEQYF; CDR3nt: TGTGCCAGCAGGCGACAGGGGGCGATTTTCAGCGAGCAGTACTTC
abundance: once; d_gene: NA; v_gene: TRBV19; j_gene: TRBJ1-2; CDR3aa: CASSISVNYGYTF; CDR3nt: TGTGCCAGTAGTATCTCAGTTAACTATGGCTACACCTTC
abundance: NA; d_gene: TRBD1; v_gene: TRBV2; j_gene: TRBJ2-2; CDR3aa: CASCLWGQGSGELFF; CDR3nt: TGTGCCAGCTGTTTGTGGGGACAGGGGTCCGGGGAGCTGTTTTTT
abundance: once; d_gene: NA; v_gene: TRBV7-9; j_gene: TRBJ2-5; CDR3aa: CASSTFQGREGETQYF; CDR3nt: TGTGCCAGCAGCACCTTCCAGGGGAGAGAGGGAGAGACCCAGTACTTC
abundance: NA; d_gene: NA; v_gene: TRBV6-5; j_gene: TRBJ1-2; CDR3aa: CASSYSYGDYGYTF; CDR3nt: TGTGCCAGCAGTTACTCGTATGGAGACTATGGCTACACCTTC
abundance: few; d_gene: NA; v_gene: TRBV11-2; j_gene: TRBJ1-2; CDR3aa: CASSLTNRVGYTF; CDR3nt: TGTGCCAGCAGCTTGACCAACAGGGTTGGCTACACCTTC